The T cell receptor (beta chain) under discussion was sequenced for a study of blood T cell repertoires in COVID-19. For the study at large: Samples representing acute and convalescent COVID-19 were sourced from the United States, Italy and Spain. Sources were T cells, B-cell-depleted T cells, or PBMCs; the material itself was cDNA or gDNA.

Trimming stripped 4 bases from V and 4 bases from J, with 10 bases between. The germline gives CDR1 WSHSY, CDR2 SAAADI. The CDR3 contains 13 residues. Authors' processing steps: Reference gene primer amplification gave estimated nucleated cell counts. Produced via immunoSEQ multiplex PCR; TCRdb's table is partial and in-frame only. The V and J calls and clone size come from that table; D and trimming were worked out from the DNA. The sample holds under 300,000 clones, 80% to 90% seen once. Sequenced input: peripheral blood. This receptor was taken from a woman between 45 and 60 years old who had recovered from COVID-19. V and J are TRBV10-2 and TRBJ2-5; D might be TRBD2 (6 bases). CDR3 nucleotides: TGCGCCAGCAGTGGGAGGGGAGGAGAGACCCAGTACTTC. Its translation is CASSGRGGETQYF.